This T cell receptor beta chain was recorded in a study of beta chain features in type 1 diabetes. A CD45RO/CCR7/CD25/CD127/CD95/CD27 panel sorted naive, central memory, regulatory and stem cell-like memory CD4+ cells. As for this clone: Its antigen is not identified.

All of the isolated RNA was reverse transcribed, so expressed TCRB transcripts were sequenced. TCRdb's table, derived via immunoSEQ multiplex PCR, lists solely in-frame clones and lacks some. The table has approximately 260,000 clones, about 23% seen once. The study, taken as a whole, reports: For type 1 diabetes patients, VDJ junctions showed fewer insertions and more deletions. All four CD4+ subsets from Type 1 diabetes patients carried moderately but significantly shorter TCRB CDR3s. Equally in patients and controls, PCR might preferentially amplify shorter templates.

The germline CDR1 and CDR2 sequences are GTSNPN and SVGIG (reference sequence). The CDR3 length is 11 residues. V lost 5 bases, J lost 3 bases, and 8 bases lay in between. Sequenced material: naive CD4+ T cells from blood. The clonotype originates from a woman aged 25 to 39 with type 1 diabetes. J is TRBJ2-7 and V is TRBV30; D gene unclear. DNA of the CDR3: TGTGCCTGGGAGACTGTCTACGAGCAGTACTTC. Translation: CAWETVYEQYF. The full variable domain, its missing parts supplied by reference TRBV30 and TRBJ2-7, is SQTIHQWPATLVQPVGSPLSLECTVEGTSNPNLYWYRQAAGRGLQLLFYSVGIGQISSEVPQNLSASRPQDRQFILSSKKLLLSDSGFYLCAWETVYEQYFGPGTRLTVT.